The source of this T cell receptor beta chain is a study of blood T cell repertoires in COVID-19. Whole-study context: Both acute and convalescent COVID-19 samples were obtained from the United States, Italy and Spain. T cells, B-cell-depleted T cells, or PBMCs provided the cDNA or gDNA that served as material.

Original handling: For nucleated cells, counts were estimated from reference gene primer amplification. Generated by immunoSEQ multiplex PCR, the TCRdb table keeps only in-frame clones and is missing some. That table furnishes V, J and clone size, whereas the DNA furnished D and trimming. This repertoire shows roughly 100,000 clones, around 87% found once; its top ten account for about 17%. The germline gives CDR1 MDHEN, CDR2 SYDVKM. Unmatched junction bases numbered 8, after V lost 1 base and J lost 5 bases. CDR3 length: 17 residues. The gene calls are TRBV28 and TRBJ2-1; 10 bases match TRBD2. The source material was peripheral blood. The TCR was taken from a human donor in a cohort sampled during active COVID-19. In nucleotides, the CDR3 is TGTGCCAGCAGTTTATTGAGAAAACTAGCGGGGAACAATGAGCAGTTCTTC. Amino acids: CASSLLRKLAGNNEQFF. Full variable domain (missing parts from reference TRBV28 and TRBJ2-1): DVKVTQSSRYLVKRTGEKVFLECVQDMDHENMFWYRQDPGLGLRLIYFSYDVKMKEKGDIPEGYSVSREKKERFSLILESASTNQTSMYLCASSLLRKLAGNNEQFFGPGTRLTVL.